These T cell receptor beta chains were read from a single sample in a study of shared clonotypes between healthy human individuals. Some clones are missing from TCRdb's copy, which holds only in-frame ones; the method was immunoSEQ multiplex PCR. The sample lists more than 2,000,000 clones, around nine tenths occurring once. The sequencing sample was made of naive CD4+ T cells sorted from blood. The receptors stem from a man between 18 and 29 years old in good health. Each CDR3 is given with its conserved first and last residue. Each record gives: D gene, J gene, clone size, CDR3 length, V gene, CDR3 protein, CDR3 DNA. D genes are given only for firm matches. A row's size may be missing; if present it is once, few, many or a size class.

TRBD1 TRBJ1-2 - 16 TRBV10-3 CAISSNDRVSNYGYTF TGTGCCATCTCATCAAACGACAGGGTATCTAACTATGGCTACACCTTC
- TRBJ1-1 - 15 TRBV2 CASSDWYSENTEAFF TGTGCCAGCAGTGACTGGTACAGCGAGAACACTGAAGCTTTCTTT
TRBD2 TRBJ2-2 once 17 TRBV9 CASSLGLAGEFTGELFF TGTGCCAGCAGCTTGGGACTAGCGGGAGAGTTTACCGGGGAGCTGTTTTTT
- TRBJ1-2 - 13 TRBV5-1 CASSLGEIYGYTF TGCGCCAGCAGCTTAGGGGAGATCTATGGCTACACCTTC
- TRBJ2-3 once 15 TRBV18 CASSGSRGPPDTQYF TGTGCCAGCTCAGGGTCCCGGGGGCCCCCAGATACGCAGTATTTT
TRBD1 TRBJ1-5 - 13 TRBV5-1 CASSFGGGGPQHF TGCGCCAGCAGCTTTGGGGGAGGGGGCCCCCAGCATTTT
TRBD1 TRBJ2-5 - 12 TRBV6-5 CASRGTVGVQYF TGTGCCAGCAGAGGGACAGTGGGGGTCCAGTACTTC
- TRBJ1-1 - 15 TRBV6-5 CASRLQGLGGTEAFF TGTGCCAGCAGACTACAGGGACTCGGTGGCACTGAAGCTTTCTTT
TRBD2 TRBJ2-7 - 14 TRBV9 CASSVSGTHYEQYF TGTGCCAGCAGCGTTAGCGGGACCCACTACGAGCAGTACTTC
TRBD2 TRBJ2-3 - 17 TRBV18 CASSATGLAGGTDTQYF TGTGCCAGCTCCGCGACAGGCCTAGCGGGAGGCACAGATACGCAGTATTTT
- TRBJ1-4 - 11 TRBV20-1 CSATGNEKLFF TGCAGTGCTACGGGAAATGAAAAACTGTTTTTT
TRBD1 TRBJ1-2 - 13 TRBV29-1 CSVRTGEGYGYTF TGCAGCGTCCGGACAGGGGAGGGGTATGGCTACACCTTC
- TRBJ1-6 - 13 TRBV18 CASSRGDVSPLHF TGTGCCAGCTCACGAGGGGACGTTTCACCCCTCCACTTT